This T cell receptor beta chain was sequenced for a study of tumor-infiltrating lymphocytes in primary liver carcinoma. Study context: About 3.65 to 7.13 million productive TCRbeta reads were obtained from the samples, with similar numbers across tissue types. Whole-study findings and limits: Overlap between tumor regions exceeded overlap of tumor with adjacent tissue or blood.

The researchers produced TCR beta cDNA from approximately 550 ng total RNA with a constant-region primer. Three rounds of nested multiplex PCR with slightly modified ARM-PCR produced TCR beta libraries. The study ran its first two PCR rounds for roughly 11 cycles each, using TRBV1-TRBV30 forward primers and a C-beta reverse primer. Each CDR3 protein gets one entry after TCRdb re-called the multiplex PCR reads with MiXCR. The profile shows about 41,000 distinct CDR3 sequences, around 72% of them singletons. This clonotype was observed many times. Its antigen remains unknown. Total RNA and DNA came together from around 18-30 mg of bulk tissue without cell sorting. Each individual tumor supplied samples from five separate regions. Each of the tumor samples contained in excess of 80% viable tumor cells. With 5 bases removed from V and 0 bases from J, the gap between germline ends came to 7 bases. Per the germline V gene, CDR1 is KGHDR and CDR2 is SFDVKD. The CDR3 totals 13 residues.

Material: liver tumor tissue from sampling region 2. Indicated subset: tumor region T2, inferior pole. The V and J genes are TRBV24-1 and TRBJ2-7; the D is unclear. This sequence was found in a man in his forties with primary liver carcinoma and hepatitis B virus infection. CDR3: CATSGASSYEQYF. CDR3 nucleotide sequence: TGTGCCACCAGTGGCGCCAGCTCCTACGAGCAGTACTTC.